This TCR delta chain was retrieved from a study of delta chain sequences of gamma delta T cells (dated by TCRdb to 2016 to 2017). A note on this clone: The antigen it recognizes is unknown. Per-base qualities were not stored, and no clone one base away is much larger.

Library method: PCR. The run used an Illumina MiSeq. After TCRdb called clones again from the public reads with CATT, rows with identical DNA were merged. This sample is represented by roughly 3,100 delta-chain clones; roughly two thirds of them were singletons. Together, the top ten hold 55% to 60% of the sample. The sequenced sample was a tumor sample. This receptor was taken from a human donor with breast cancer.

Read as DNA, the sequence is TGTGCCTGTGACCCATTGTGGGAGGATTCCGCTAAACTCATCTTT. The encoded protein is CACDPLWEDSAKLIF. The chain joins TRDV2 to TRDJ1; the D gene assignment is ambiguous. Taken from cysteine to phenylalanine, the CDR3 has 15 residues. This entry keeps only the CDR3 DNA: 45 bases, framed from base 1. The germline V gene gives CDR1 as GEAIGNYY and CDR2 as EKD. The junction shows trimming of 3 bases on V and 7 bases on J, plus 20 bases between the germline ends.